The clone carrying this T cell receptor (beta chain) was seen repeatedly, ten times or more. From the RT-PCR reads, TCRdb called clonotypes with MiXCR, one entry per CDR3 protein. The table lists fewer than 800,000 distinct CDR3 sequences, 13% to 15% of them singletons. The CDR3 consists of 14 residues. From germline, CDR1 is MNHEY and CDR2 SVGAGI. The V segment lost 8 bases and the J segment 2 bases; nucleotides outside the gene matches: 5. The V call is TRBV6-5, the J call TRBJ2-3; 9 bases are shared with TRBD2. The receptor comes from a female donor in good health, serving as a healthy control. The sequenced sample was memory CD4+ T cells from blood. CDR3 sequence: CASGLAGSTDTQYF. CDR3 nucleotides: TGTGCCAGCGGGCTAGCGGGGTCCACAGATACGCAGTATTTT.